The subject of this entry is one T cell receptor beta chain. Its target is unknown. The data were taken from a study of a mutant IDH1 vaccine in newly diagnosed glioma. On the study more broadly: Patients received vaccination from 4-6 weeks after radiotherapy alone, or with temozolomide cycles. There were roughly 62% males and around 40% females among treated patients, whose mean age was about 40 years.

Germline V gene sequence: CDR1 SGHRS, CDR2 YFSETQ. The CDR3 is 16 residues long. V dropped 4 bases and J dropped 4; count of bases not matched to a gene: 12. Stated time point: week 23, last vaccination. What each vaccine dose contained was 300 ug of mutant IDH1 20-mer peptide, accompanied by topical imiquimod. Repertoires were generated with immunoSEQ multiplex PCR, while TCRdb's copy carries only in-frame clones and drops some. The repertoire consists of roughly 60,000 clones, with roughly 85% occurring once and the leading ten covering approximately 4%. J is TRBJ1-2 and V is TRBV5-1; 8 bases agree with TRBD1. The sample in question was PBMCs, obtained from a glioma patient whose treatment included an IDH1 peptide vaccine. This TCR derives from a man younger than 40 with glioma. Here the CDR3 DNA reads TGCGCCAGCAGCGGACTCGTTACAGGGGGGAGCTATGGCTACACCTTC. It translates to CASSGLVTGGSYGYTF.